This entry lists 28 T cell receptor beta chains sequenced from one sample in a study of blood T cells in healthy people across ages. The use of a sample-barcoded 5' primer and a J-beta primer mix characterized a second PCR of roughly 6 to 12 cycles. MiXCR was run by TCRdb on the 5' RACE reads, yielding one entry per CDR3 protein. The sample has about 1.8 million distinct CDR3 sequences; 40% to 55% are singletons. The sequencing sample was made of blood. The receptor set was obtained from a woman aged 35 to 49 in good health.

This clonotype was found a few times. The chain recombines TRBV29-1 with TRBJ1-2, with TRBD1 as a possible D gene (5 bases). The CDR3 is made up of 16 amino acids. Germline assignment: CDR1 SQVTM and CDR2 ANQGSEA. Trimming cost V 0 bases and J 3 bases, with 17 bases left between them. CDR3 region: CSVEEGERGRDYGYTF. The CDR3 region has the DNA TGCAGCGTTGAAGAAGGGGAGAGGGGAAGAGACTATGGCTACACCTTC.

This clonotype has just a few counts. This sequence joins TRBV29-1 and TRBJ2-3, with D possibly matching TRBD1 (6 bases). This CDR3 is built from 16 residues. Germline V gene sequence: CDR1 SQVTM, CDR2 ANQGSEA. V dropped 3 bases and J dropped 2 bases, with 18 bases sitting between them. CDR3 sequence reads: CSVEGARDMSTDTQYF. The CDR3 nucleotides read TGCAGCGTTGAGGGCGCCCGGGACATGTCCACAGATACGCAGTATTTT.

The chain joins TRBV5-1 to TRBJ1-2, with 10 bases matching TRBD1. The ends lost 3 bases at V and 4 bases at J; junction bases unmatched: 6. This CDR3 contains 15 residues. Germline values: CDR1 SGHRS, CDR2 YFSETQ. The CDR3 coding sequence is TGCGCCAGCAGCTCCGGGACAGGGGAAGCCTATGGCTACACCTTC. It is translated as CASSSGTGEAYGYTF.

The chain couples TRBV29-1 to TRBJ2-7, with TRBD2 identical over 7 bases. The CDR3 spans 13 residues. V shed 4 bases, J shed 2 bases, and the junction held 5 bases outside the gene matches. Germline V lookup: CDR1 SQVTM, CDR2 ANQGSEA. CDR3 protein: CSVGGGATYEQYF. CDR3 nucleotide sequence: TGCAGCGTTGGGGGAGGGGCCACCTACGAGCAGTACTTC.

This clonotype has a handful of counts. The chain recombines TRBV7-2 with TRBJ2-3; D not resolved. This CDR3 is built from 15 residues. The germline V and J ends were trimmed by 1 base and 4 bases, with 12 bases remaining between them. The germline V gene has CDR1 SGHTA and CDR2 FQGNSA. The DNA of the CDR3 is TGTGCCAGCAGCTTAGATCGGGCCGGCCCAGATACGCAGTATTTT. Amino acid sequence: CASSLDRAGPDTQYF.

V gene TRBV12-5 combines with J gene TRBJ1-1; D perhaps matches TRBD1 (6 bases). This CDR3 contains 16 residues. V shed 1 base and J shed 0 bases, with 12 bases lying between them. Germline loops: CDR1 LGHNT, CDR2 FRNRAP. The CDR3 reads CASGLETGPLNTEAFF. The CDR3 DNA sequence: TGTGCTAGTGGTTTGGAAACAGGGCCGTTGAACACTGAAGCTTTCTTT.

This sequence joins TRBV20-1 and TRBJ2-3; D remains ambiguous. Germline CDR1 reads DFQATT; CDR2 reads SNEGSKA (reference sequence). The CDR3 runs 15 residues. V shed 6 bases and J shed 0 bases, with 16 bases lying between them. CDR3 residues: CSAARLDVSTDTQYF. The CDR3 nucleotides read TGCAGTGCCGCGCGGCTAGATGTTAGCACAGATACGCAGTATTTT.

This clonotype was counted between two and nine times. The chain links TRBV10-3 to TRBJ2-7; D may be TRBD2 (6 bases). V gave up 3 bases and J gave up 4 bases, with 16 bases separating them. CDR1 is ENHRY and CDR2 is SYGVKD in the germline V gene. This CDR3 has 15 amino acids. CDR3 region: CAISDPGTAGYEQYF. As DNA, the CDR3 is TGTGCCATCAGTGACCCGGGCACGGCGGGGTACGAGCAGTACTTC.

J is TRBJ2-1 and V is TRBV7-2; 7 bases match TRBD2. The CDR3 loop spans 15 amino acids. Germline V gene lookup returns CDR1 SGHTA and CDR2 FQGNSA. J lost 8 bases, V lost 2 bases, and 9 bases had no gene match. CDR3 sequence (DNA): TGTGCCAGCAGCTTAAGGTGGCTAGCGGTCCATGAGCAGTTCTTC. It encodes CASSLRWLAVHEQFF. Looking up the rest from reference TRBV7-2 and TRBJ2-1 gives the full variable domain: GAGVSQSPSNKVTEKGKDVELRCDPISGHTALYWYRQSLGQGLEFLIYFQGNSAPDKSGLPSDRFSAERTGGSVSTLTIQRTQQEDSAVYLCASSLRWLAVHEQFFGPGTRLTVL.

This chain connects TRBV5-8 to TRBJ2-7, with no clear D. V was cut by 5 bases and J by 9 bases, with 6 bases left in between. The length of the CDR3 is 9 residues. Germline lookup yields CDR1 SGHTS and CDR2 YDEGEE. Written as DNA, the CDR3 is TGTGCCAGCAGGTATTCGCAGTACTTC. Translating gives CASRYSQYF.

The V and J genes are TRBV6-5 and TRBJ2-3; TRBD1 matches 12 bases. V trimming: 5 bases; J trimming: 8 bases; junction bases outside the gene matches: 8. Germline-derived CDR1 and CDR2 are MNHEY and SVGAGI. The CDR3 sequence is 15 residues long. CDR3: CASSGTGGRSATQYF. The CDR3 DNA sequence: TGTGCCAGCAGTGGGACAGGGGGCAGGAGTGCTACGCAGTATTTT.

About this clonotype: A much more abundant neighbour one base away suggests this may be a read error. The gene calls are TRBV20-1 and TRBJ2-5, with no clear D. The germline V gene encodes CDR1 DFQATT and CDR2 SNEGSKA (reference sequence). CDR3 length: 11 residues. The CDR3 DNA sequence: TGCATTGCTAACTACCAAGAGACCCAGTACTTC. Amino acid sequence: CIANYQETQYF.

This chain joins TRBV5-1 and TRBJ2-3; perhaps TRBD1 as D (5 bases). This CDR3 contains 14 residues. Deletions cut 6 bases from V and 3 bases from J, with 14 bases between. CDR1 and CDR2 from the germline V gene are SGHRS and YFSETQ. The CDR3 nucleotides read TGCGCCAGCACCTCAGGGCCTCGAACAGATACGCAGTATTTT. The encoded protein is CASTSGPRTDTQYF.

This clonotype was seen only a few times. For the CDR3, the DNA is TGTGCCAGCACCACGCTAGCGGGTGTTGAGACCCAGTACTTC. Amino acid sequence: CASTTLAGVETQYF. The chain recombines TRBV12-3 or TRBV12-4 with TRBJ2-5; 8 positions agree with TRBD2. The V segment lost 7 bases and the J segment 5 bases; nucleotides outside the gene matches: 9. The CDR3 runs 14 residues.

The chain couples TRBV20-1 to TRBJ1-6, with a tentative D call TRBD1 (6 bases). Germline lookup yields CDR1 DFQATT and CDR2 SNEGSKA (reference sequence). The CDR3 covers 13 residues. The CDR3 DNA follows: TGCAGCCTCAACAGGGAATGGGATTCACCCCTCCACTTT. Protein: CSLNREWDSPLHF.

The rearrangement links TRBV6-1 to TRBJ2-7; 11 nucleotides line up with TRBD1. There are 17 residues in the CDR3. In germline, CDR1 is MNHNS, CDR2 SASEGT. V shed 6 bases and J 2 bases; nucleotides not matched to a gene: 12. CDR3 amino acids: CASRGQGGTSATYEQYF. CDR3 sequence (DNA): TGTGCCAGCAGGGGACAGGGGGGGACATCCGCAACCTACGAGCAGTACTTC.

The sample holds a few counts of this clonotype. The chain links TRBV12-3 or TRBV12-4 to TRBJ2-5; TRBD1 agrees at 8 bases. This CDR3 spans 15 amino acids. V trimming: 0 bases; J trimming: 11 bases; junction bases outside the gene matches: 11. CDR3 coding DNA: TGTGCCAGCAGTTTAGCACCCAGGGGGCGCGGAGAGCAGTACTTC. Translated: CASSLAPRGRGEQYF.

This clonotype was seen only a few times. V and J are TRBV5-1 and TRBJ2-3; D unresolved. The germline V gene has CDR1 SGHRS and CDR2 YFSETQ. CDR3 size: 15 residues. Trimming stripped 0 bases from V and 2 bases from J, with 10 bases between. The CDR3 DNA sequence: TGCGCCAGCAGCTTGGCGGATGGCAACACAGATACGCAGTATTTT. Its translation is CASSLADGNTDTQYF.

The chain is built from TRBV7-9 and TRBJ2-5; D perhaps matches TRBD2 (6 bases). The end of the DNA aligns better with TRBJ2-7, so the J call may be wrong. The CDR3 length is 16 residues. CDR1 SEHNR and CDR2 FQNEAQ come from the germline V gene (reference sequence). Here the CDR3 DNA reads TGTGCCAGCAGCCCTGACCCTCCCGGGGGAAGGTACGAGCAGTACTTC. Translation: CASSPDPPGGRYEQYF.

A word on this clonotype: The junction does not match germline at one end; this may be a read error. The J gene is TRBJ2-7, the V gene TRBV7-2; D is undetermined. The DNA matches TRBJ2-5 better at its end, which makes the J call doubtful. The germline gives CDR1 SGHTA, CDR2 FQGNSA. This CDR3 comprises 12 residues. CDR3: CVSSLNEETQYF. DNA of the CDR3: TGTGTCAGCAGTTTGAACGAAGAGACCCAGTACTTC.

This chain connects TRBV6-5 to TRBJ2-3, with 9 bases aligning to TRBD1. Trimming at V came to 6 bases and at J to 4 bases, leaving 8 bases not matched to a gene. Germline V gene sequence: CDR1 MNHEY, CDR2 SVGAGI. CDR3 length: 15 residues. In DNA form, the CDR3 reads TGTGCCAGCAGACCCGACAGGGGGTACGCAGATACGCAGTATTTT. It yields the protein CASRPDRGYADTQYF.

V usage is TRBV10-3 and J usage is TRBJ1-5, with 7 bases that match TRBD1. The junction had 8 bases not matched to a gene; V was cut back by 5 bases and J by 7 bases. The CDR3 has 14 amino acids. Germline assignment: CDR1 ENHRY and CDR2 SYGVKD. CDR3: CAISKTGVGQPQHF. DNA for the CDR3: TGTGCCATCAGTAAAACAGGGGTGGGACAGCCCCAGCATTTT.

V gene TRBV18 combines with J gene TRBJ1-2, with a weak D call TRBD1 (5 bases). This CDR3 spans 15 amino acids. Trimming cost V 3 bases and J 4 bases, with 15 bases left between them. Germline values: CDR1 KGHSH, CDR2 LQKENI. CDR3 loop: CASSPGQGPLYGYTF. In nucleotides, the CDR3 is TGTGCCAGCTCACCGGGGCAGGGCCCGCTCTATGGCTACACCTTC.

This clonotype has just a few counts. The CDR3 sequence is CASSLGADRANPGYTF. For the CDR3, the DNA is TGTGCCAGCAGCTTAGGGGCGGACAGGGCAAATCCTGGCTACACCTTC. The chain employs TRBV7-2 and TRBJ1-2; 8 nucleotides line up with TRBD1. The length of the CDR3 is 16 residues. The germline V gene has CDR1 SGHTA and CDR2 FQGNSA. V lost 1 base and J lost 7; bases outside the gene matches: 11.

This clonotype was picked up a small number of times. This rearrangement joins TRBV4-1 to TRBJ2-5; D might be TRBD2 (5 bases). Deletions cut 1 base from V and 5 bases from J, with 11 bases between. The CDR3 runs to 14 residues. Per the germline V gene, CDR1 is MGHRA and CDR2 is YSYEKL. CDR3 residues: CASSQVIARETQYF. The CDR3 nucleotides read TGCGCCAGCAGCCAAGTAATAGCGCGCGAGACCCAGTACTTC.

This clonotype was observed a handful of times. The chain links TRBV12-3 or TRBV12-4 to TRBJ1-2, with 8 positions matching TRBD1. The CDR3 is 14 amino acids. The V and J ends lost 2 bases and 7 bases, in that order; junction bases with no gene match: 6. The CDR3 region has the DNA TGTGCCAGCAGTTTAAATCGACAGGGGAGTGGCTACACCTTC. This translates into CASSLNRQGSGYTF.

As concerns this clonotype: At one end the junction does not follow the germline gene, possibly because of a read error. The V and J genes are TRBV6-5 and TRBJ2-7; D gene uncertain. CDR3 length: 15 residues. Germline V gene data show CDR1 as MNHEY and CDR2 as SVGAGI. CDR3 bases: TGTGCCAGCACCGAAAGTGGCGGCCTCTCCTACGGGCAGTACTTC. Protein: CASTESGGLSYGQYF.

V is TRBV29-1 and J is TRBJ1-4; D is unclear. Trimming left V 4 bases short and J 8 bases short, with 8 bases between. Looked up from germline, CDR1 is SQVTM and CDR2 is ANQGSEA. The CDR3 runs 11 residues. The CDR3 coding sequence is TGCAGCGTTGGGATCGGGGAAAAACTGTTTTTT. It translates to CSVGIGEKLFF.